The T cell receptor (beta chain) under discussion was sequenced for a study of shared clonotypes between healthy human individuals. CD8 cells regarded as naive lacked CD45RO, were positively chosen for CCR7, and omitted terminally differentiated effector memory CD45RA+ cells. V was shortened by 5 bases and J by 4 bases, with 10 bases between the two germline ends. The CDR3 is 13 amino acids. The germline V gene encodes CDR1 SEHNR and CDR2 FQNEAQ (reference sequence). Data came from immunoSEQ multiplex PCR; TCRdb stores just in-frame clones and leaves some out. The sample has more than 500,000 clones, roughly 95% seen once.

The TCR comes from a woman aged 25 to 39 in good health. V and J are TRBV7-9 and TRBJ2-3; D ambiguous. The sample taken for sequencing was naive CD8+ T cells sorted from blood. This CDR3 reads CASSHPLADTQYF. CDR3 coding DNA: TGTGCCAGCAGCCACCCGTTAGCAGATACGCAGTATTTT.